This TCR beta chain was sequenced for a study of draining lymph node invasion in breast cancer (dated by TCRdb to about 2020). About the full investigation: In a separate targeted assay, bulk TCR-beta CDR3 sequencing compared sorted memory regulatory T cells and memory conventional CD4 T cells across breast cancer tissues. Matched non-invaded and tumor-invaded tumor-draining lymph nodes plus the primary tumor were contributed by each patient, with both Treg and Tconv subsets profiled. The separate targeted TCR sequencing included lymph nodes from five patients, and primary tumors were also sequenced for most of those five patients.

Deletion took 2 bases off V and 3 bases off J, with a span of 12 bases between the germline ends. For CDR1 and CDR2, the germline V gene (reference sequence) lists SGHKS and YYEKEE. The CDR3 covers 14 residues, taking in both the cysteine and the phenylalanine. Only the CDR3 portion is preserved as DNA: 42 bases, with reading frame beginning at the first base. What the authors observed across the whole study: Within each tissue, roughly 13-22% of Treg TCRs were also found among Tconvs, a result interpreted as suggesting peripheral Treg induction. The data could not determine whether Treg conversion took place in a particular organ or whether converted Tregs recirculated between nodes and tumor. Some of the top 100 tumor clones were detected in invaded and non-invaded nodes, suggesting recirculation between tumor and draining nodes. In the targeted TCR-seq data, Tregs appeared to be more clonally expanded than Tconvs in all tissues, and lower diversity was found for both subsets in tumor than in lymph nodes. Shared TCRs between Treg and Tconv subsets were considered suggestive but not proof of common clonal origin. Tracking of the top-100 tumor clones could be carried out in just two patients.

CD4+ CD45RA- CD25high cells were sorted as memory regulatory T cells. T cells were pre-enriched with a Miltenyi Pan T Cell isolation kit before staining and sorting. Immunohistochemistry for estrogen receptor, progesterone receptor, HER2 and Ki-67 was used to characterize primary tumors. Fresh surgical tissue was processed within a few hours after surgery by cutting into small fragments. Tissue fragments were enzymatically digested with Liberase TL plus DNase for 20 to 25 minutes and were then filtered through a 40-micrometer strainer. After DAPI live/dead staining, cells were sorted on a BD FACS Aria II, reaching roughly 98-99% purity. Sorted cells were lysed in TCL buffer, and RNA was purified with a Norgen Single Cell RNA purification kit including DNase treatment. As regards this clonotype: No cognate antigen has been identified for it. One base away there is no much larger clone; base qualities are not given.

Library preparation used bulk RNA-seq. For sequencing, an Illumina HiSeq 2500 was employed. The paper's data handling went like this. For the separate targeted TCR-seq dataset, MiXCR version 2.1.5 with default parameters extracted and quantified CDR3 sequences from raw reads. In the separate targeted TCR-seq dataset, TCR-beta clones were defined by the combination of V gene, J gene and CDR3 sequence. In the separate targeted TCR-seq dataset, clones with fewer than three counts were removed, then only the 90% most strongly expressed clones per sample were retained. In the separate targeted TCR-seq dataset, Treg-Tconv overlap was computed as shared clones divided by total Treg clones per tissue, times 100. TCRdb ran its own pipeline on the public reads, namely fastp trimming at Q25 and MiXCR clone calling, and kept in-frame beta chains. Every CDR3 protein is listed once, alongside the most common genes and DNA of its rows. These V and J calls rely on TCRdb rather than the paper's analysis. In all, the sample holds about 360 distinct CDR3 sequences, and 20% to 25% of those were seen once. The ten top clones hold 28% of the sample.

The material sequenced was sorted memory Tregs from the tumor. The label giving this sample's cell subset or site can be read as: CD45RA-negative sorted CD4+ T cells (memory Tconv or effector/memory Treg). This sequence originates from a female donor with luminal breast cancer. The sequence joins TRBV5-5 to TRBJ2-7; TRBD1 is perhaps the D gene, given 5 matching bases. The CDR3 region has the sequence CASSFDRPLYEQYF. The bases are TGTGCCAGCAGCTTCGACAGACCACTCTACGAGCAGTACTTC.